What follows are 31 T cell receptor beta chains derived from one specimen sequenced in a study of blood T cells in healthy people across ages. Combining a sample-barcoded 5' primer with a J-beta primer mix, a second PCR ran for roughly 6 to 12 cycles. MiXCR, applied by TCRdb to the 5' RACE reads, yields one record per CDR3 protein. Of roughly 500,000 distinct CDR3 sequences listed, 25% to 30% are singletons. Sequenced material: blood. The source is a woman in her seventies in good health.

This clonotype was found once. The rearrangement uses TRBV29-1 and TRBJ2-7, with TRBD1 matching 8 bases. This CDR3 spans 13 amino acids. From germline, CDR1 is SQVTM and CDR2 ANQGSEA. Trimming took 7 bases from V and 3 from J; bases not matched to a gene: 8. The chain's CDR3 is CSAKDRDNYEQYF. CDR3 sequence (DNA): TGCAGCGCCAAGGACAGGGACAACTACGAGCAGTACTTC.

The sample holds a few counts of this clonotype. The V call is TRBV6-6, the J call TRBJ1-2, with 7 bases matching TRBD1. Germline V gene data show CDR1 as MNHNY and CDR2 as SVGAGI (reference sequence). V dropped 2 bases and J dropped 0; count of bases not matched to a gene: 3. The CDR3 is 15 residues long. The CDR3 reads CASSYRGTANYGYTF. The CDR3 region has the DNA TGTGCCAGCAGTTACCGTGGGACAGCTAACTATGGCTACACCTTC.

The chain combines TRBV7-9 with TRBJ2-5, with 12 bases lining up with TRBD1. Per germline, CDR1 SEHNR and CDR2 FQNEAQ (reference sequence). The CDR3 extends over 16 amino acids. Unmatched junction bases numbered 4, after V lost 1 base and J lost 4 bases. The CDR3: CASSLGLGQGAETQYF. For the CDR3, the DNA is TGTGCCAGCAGCTTAGGTTTGGGACAGGGGGCAGAGACCCAGTACTTC.

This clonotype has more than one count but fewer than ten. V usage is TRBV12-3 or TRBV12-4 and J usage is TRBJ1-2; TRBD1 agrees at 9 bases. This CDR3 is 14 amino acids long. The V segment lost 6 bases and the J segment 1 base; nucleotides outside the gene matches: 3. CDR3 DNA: TGTGCCAGCAGGAGGACAGGGGTTAACTATGGCTACACCTTC. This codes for CASRRTGVNYGYTF.

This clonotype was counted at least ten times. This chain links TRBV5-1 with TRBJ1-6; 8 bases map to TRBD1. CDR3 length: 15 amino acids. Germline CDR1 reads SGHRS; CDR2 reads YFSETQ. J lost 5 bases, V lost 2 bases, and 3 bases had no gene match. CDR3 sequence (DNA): TGCGCCAGCAGCTTTCAGGGGGCAGATAATTCACCCCTCCACTTT. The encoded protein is CASSFQGADNSPLHF.

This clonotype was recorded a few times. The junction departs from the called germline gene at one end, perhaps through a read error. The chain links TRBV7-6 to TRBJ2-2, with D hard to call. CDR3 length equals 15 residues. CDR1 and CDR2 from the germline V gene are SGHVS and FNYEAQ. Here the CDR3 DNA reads TGTGCTAGCAGCCCCCTATTGGAACTCACCGGGGAGCTGTTTTTT. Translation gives CASSPLLELTGELFF.

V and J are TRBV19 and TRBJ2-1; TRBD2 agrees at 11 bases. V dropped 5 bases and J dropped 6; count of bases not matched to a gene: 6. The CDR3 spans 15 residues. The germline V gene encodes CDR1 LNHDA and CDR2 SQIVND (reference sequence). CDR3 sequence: CASSPLAGGGNEQFF. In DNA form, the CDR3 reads TGTGCCAGTAGTCCTCTAGCGGGGGGCGGCAATGAGCAGTTCTTC.

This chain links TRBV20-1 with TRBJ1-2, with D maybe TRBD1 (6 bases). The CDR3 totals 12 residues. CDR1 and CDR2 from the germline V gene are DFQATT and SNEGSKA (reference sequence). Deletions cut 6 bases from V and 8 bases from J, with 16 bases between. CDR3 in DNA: TGCAGTGCCGGGGGCAAGTTGGGCGGCTACACCTTC. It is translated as CSAGGKLGGYTF.

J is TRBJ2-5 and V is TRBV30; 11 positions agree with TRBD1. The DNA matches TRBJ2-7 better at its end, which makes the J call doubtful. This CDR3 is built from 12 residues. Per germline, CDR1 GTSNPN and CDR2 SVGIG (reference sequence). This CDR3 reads CALDRGLYEQYF. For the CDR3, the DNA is TGTGCCTTGGACAGGGGGCTCTACGAGCAGTACTTC.

This CDR3 is CASSQEGGGAYEQFF. Written as DNA, the CDR3 is TGTGCCAGCAGCCAAGAGGGCGGGGGGGCCTATGAGCAGTTCTTC. The chain combines TRBV7-8 with TRBJ2-1, with 9 bases matching TRBD2. Germline V gives CDR1 SGHVS, CDR2 FQNEAQ. The CDR3 consists of 15 residues. Trimming at V came to 5 bases and at J to 8 bases, leaving 10 bases not matched to a gene.

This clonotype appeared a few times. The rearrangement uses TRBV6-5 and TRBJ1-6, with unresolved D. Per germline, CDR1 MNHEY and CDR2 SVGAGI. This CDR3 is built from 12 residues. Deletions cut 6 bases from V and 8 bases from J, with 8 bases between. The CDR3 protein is CASRTGYSPLHF. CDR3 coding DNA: TGTGCCAGCAGAACGGGTTATTCACCCCTCCACTTT.

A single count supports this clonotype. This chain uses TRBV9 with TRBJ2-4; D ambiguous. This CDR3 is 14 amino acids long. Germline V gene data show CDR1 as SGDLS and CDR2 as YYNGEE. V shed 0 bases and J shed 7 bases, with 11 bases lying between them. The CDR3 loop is CASSVVPSGNIQYF. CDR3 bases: TGTGCCAGCAGCGTAGTCCCCTCGGGCAACATTCAGTACTTC.

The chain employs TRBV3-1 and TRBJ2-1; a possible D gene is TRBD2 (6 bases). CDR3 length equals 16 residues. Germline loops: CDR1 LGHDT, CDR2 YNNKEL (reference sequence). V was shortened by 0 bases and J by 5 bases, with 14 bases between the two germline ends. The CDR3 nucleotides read TGTGCCAGCAGCCAAGATCCAAAGGGGAGGAACAATGAGCAGTTCTTC. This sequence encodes CASSQDPKGRNNEQFF.

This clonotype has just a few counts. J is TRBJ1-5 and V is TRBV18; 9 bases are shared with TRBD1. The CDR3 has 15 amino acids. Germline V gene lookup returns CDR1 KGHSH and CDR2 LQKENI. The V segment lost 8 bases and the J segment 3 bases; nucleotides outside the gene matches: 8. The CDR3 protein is CASTGTGGANQPQHF. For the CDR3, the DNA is TGTGCCAGCACAGGCACAGGGGGCGCCAATCAGCCCCAGCATTTT. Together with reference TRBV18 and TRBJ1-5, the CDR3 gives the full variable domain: NAGVMQNPRHLVRRRGQEARLRCSPMKGHSHVYWYRQLPEEGLKFMVYLQKENIIDESGMPKERFSAEFPKEGPSILRIQQVVRGDSAAYFCASTGTGGANQPQHFGDGTRLSIL.

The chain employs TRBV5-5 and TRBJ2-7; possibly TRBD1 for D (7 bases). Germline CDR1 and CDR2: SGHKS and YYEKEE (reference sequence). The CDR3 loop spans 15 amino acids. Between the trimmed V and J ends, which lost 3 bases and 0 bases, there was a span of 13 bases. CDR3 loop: CASSWGDSLSYEQYF. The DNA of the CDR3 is TGTGCCAGCAGCTGGGGGGACAGTCTCTCCTACGAGCAGTACTTC.

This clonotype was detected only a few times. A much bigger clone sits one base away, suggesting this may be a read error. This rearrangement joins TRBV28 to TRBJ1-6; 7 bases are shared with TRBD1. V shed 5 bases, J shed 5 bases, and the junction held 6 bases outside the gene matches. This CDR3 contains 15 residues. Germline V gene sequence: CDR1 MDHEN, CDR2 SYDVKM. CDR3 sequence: CASSRPTGNNSPLHF. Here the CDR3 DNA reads TGTGCCAGCAGTCGCCCGACAGGGAATAATTCACCCCTCCACTTT.

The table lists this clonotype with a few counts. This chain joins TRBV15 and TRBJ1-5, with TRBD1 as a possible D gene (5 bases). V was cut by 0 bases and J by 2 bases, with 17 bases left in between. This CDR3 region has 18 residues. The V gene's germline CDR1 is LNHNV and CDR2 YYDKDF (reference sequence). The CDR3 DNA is TGTGCCACCAGCAGAGATCCCCCAGGGAGGTTTGGCAATCAGCCCCAGCATTTT. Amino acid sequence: CATSRDPPGRFGNQPQHF.

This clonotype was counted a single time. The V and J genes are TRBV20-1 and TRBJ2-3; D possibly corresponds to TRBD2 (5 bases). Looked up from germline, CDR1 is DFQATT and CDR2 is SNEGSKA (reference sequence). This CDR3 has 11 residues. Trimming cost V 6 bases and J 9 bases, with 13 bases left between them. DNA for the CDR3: TGCAGTGCACTAGACACGGCGACGCAGTATTTT. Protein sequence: CSALDTATQYF.

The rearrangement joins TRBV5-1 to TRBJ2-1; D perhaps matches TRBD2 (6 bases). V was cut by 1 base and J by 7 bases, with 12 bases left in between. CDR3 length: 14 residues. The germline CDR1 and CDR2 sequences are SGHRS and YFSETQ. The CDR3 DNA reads TGCGCCAGCAGCTTGTCTGTAGCGGCAAATGAGCAGTTCTTC. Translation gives CASSLSVAANEQFF.

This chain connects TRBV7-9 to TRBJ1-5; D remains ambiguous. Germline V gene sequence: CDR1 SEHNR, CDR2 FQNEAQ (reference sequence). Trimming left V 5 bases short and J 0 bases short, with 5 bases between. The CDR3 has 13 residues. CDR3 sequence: CASSPHSNQPQHF. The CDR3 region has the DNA TGTGCCAGCAGCCCGCATAGCAATCAGCCCCAGCATTTT.

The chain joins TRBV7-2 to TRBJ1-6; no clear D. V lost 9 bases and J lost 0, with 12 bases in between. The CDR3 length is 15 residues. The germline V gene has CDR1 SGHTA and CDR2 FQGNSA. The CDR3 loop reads CASSPRSSYNSPLHF. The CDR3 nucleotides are TGTGCCAGTAGCCCGAGAAGCTCCTATAATTCACCCCTCCACTTT. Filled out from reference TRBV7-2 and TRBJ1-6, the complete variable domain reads GAGVSQSPSNKVTEKGKDVELRCDPISGHTALYWYRQSLGQGLEFLIYFQGNSAPDKSGLPSDRFSAERTGGSVSTLTIQRTQQEDSAVYLCASSPRSSYNSPLHFGNGTRLTVT.

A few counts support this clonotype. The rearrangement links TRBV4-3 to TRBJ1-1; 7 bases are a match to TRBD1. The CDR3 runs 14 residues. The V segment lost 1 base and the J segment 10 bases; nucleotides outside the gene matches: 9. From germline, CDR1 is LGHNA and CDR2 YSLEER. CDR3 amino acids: CASSQGQGEVIAFF. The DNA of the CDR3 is TGCGCCAGCAGCCAAGGACAGGGTGAAGTGATAGCTTTCTTT.

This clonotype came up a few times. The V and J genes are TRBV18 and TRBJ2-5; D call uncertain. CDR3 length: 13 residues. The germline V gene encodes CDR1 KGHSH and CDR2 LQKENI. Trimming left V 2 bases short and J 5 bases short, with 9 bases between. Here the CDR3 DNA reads TGTGCCAGCTCACCAAATGTCGGGGAGACCCAGTACTTC. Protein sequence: CASSPNVGETQYF.

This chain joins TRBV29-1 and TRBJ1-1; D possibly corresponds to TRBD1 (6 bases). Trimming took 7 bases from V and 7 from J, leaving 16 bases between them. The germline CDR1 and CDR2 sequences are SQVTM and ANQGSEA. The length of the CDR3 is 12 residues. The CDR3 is CSALDRPNEAFF. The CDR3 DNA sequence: TGCAGCGCCCTAGACAGGCCAAATGAAGCTTTCTTT.

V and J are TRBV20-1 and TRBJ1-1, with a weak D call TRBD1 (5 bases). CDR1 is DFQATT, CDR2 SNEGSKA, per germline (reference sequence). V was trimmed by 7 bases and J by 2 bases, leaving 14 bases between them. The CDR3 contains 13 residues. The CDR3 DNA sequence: TGCAGTGTCAAACGGGGCCCAAACACTGAAGCTTTCTTT. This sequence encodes CSVKRGPNTEAFF.

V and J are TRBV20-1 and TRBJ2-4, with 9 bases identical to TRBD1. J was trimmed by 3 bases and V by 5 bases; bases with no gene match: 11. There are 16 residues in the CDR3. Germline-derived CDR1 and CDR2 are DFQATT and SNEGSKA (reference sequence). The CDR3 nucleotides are TGCAGTGCTTCCCGGGACAGGGCCTCCTACAAAAACATTCAGTACTTC. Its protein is CSASRDRASYKNIQYF.

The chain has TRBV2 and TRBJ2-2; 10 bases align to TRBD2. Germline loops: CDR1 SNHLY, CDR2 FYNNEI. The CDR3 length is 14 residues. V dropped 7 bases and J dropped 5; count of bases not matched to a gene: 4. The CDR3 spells CASNSGGRTGELFF. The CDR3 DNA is TGTGCCAGCAATAGCGGGGGGAGAACCGGGGAGCTGTTTTTT.

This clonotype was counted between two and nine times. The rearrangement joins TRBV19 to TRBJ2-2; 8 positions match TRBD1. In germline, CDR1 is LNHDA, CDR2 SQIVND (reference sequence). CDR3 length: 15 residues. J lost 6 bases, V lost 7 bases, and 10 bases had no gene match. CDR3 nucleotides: TGTGCCAGTAAAGGACAGGGTAGGGTGCCCGGGGAGCTGTTTTTT. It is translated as CASKGQGRVPGELFF.

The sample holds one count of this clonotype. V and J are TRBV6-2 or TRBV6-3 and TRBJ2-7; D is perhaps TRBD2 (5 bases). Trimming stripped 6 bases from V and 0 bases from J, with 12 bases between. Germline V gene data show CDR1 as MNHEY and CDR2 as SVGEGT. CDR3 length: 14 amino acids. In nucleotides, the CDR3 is TGTGCCAGCAGCCCGGAGGCAGTCTCCTACGAGCAGTACTTC. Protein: CASSPEAVSYEQYF.

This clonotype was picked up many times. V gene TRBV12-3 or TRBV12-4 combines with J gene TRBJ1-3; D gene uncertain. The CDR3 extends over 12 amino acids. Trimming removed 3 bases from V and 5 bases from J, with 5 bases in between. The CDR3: CASSLGRNTIYF. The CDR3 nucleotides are TGTGCCAGCAGTTTGGGGAGAAACACCATATATTTT.

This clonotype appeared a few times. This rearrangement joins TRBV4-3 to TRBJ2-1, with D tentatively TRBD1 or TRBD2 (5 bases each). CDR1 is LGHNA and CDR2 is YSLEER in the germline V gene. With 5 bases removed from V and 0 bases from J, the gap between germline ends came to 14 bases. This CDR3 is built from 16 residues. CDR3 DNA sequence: TGCGCCAGCAGCGAGGGGCAGCCCACCTCCTACAATGAGCAGTTCTTC. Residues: CASSEGQPTSYNEQFF.